This T cell receptor beta chain was obtained from a study of cytomegalovirus exposure and HLA in healthy donors. The J segment lost 2 bases and the V segment lost 2 bases, leaving 5 bases of the junction unmatched. Germline-derived CDR1 and CDR2 are LGHNA and YNFKEQ. CDR3 length equals 15 residues. 60 Vbeta and 13 Jbeta primers were used in PCR. Only in-frame clones appear in the TCRdb table, and some are missing; sequencing was by immunoSEQ multiplex PCR. The data hold 150,000 to 200,000 clones, with 70% to 85% observed a single time. The receptor was isolated from a man younger than 35 in good health and CMV-seronegative. The rearrangement uses TRBV4-2 and TRBJ2-7, with 8 bases matching TRBD2. Sequenced material: PBMCs. The CDR3 region is CASSQTSGEAYEQYF. The CDR3 DNA sequence: TGTGCCAGCAGCCAAACTAGCGGCGAAGCCTACGAGCAGTACTTC.